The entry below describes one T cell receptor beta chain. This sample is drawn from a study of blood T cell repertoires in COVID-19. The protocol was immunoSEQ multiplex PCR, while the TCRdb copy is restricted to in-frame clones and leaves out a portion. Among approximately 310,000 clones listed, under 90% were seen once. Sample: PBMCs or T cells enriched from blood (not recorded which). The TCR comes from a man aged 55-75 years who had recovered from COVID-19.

CDR3 coding DNA: TGCGCCAGCAGCGGACCGGGACAGGTTAATGAAAAACTGTTTTTT. Protein sequence: CASSGPGQVNEKLFF. The chain recombines TRBV5-1 with TRBJ1-4; 8 bases agree with TRBD1. Germline CDR1 is SGHRS and CDR2 is YFSETQ. CDR3 size: 15 residues. V gave up 4 bases and J gave up 4 bases; unmatched junction bases: 6.